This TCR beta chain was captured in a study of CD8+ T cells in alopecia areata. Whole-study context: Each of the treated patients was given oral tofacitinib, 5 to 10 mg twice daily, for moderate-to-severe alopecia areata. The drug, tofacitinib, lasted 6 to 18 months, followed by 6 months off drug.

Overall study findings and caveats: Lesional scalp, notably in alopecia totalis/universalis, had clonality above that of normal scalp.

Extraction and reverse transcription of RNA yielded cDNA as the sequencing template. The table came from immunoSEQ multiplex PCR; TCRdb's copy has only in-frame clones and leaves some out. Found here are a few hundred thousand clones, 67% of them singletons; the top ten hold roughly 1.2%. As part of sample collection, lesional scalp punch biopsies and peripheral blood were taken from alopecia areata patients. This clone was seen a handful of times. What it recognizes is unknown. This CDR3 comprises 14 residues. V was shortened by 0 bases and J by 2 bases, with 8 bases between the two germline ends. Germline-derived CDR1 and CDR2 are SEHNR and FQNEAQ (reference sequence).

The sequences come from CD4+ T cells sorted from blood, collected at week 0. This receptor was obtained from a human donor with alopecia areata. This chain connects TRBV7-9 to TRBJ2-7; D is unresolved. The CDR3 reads CASSLAGSPYEQYF. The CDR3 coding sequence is TGTGCCAGCAGCTTAGCCGGATCCCCCTACGAGCAGTACTTC.